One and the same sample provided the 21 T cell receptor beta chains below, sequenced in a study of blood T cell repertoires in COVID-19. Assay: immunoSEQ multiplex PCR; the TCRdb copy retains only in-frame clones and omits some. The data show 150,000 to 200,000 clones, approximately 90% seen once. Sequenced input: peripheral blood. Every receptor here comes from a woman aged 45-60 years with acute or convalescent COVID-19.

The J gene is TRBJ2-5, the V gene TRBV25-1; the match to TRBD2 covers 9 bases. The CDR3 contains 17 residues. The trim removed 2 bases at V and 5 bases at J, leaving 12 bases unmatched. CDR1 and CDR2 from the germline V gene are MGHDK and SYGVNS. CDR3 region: CASSEGWLAGKEETQYF. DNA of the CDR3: TGTGCCAGCAGTGAAGGTTGGCTAGCGGGGAAGGAGGAGACCCAGTACTTC.

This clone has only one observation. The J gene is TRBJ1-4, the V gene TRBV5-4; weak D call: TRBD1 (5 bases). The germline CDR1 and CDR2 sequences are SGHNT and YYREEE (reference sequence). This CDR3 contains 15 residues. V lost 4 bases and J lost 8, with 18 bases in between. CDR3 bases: TGTGCCAGCAGCGAAACCGGTTCTAGGGGCGAAAAACTGTTTTTT. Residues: CASSETGSRGEKLFF. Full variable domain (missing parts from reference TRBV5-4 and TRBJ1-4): ETGVTQSPTHLIKTRGQQVTLRCSSQSGHNTVSWYQQALGQGPQFIFQYYREEENGRGNFPPRFSGLQFPNYSSELNVNALELDDSALYLCASSETGSRGEKLFFGSGTQLSVL.

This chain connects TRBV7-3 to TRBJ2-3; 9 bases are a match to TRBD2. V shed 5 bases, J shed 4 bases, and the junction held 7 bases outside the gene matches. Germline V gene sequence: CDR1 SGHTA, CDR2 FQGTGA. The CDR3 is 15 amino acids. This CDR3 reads CASSPRTSVADTQYF. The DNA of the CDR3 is TGTGCCAGCAGCCCGAGGACTAGCGTCGCAGATACGCAGTATTTT.

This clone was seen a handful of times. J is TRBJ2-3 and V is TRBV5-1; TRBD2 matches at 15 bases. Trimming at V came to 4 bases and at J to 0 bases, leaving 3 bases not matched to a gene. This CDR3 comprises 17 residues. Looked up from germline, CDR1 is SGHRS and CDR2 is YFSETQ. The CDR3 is CASSVGLAGGSTDTQYF. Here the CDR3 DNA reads TGCGCCAGCAGCGTAGGACTAGCGGGGGGGAGCACAGATACGCAGTATTTT. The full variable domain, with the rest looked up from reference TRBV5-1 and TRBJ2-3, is KAGVTQTPRYLIKTRGQQVTLSCSPISGHRSVSWYQQTPGQGLQFLFEYFSETQRNKGNFPGRFSGRQFSNSRSEMNVSTLELGDSALYLCASSVGLAGGSTDTQYFGPGTRLTVL.

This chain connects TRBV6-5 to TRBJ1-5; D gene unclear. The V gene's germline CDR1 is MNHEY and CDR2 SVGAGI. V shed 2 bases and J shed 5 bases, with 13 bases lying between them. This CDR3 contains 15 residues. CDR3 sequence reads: CASSYGDPRDQPQHF. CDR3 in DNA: TGTGCCAGCAGTTACGGAGACCCAAGAGATCAGCCCCAGCATTTT.

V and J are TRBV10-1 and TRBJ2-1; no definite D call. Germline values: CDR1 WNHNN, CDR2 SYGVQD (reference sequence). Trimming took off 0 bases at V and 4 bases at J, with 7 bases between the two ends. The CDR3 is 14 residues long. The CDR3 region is CASSESVQYNEQFF. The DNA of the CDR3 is TGCGCCAGCAGTGAGTCGGTTCAGTACAATGAGCAGTTCTTC.

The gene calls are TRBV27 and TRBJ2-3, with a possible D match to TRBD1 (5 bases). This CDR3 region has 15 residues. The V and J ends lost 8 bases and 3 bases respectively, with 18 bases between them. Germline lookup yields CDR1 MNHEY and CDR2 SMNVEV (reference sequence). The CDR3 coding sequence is TGTGCCAGCGGAACTCCAGGGCTTCCAACAGATACGCAGTATTTT. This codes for CASGTPGLPTDTQYF.

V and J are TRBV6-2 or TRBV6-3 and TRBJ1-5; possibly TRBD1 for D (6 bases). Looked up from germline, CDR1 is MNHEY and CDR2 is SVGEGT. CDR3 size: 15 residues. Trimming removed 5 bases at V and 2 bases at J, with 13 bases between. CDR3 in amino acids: CASSRQVLGNQPQHF. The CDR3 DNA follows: TGTGCCAGCAGTAGACAGGTTCTCGGCAATCAGCCCCAGCATTTT.

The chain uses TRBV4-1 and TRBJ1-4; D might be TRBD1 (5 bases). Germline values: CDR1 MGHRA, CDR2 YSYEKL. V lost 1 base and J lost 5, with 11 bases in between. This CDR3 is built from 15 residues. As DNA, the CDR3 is TGCGCCAGCAGCCAAGGGGGCGGGGGAAATGAAAAACTGTTTTTT. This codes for CASSQGGGGNEKLFF.

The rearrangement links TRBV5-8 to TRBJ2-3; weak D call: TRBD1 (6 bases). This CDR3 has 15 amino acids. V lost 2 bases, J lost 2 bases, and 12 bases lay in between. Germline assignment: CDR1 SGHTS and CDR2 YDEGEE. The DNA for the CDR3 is TGTGCCAGCAGCTTATCAGGGGTTTCCACAGATACGCAGTATTTT. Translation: CASSLSGVSTDTQYF.

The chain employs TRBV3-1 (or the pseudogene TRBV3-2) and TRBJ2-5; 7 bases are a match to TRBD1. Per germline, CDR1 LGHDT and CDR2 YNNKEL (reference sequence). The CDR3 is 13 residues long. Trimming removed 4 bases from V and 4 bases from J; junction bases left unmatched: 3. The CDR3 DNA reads TGTGCCAGCAGCCCAGGGGGTATAGAGACCCAGTACTTC. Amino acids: CASSPGGIETQYF.

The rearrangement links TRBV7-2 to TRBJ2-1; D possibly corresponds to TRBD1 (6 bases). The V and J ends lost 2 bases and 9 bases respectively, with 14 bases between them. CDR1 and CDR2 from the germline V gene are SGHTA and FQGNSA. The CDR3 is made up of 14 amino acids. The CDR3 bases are TGTGCCAGCAGCTTAAGAGGGGGTTCGGGTGAGCAGTTCTTC. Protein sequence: CASSLRGGSGEQFF.

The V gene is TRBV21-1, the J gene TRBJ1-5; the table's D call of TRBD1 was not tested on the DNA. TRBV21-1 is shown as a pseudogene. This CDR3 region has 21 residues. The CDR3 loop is CASSTGAAGQGAGYSNQPQHF. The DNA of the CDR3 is TGTGCCAGCAGCACGGGAGCCGCGGGACAGGGGGCAGGTTATAGCAATCAGCCCCAGCATTTT.

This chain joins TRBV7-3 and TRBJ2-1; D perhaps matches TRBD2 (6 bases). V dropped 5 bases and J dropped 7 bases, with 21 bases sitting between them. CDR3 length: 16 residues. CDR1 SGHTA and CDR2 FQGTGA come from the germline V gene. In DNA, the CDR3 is TGTGCCAGCAGCCCAATGGGGGACTTCACTATTAATGAGCAGTTCTTC. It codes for CASSPMGDFTINEQFF.

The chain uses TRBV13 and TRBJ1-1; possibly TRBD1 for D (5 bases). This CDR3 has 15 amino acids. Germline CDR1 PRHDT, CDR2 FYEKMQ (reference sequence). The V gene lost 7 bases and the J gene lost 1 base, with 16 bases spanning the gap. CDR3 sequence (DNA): TGTGCCAGCATCCGTGGGCAGGGTAAGAACACTGAAGCTTTCTTT. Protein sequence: CASIRGQGKNTEAFF.

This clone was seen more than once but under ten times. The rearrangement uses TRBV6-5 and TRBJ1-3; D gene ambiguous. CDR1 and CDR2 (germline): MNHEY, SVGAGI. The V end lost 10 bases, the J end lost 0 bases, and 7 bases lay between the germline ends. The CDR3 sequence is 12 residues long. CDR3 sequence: CAIGNSGNTIYF. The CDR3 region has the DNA TGTGCCATCGGGAACTCTGGAAACACCATATATTTT.

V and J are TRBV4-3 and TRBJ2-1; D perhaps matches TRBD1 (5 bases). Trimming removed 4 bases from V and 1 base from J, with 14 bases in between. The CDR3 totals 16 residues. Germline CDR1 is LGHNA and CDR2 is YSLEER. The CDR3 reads CASSPNPGISYNEQFF. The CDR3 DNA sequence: TGCGCCAGCAGCCCAAATCCAGGGATATCCTACAATGAGCAGTTCTTC.

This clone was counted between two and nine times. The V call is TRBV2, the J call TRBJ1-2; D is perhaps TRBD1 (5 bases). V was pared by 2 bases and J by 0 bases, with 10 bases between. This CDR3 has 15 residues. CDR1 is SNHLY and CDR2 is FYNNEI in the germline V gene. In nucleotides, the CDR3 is TGTGCCAGCAGTGAAATGACAGCCCCTAACTATGGCTACACCTTC. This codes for CASSEMTAPNYGYTF.

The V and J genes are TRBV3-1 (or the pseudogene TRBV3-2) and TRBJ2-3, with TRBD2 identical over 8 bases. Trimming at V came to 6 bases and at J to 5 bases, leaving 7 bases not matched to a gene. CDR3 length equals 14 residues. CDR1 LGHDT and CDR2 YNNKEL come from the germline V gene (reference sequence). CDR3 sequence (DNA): TGTGCCAGCAGGACGGGGGGGCCTGGAGATACGCAGTATTTT. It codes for CASRTGGPGDTQYF.

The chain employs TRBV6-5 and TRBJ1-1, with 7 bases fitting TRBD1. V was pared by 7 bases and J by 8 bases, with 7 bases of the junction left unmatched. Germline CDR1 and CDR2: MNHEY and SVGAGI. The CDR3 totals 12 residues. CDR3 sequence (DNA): TGTGCCAGCATCCCCAGACAGGGCGAAGCTTTCTTT. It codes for CASIPRQGEAFF.

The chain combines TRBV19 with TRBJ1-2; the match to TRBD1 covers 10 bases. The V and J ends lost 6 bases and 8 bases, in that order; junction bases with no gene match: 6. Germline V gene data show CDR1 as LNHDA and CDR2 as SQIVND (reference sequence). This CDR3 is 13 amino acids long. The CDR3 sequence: CASSPGTGEGYTF. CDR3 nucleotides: TGTGCCAGTAGCCCGGGGACAGGGGAGGGCTACACCTTC.